This entry describes one TCR beta chain. Naive CD8 cells comprised CD45RO-negative, CCR7-positively selected cells, excluding terminally differentiated effector memory CD45RA+ cells. Recent vaccinations or acute infections were absent in the healthy HIV-negative adult donors. This specimen comes from a study of shared clonotypes between healthy human individuals. Study overall: The donor group consisted of two women and a few men, aged 18 to 49.

CDR3 size: 14 residues. J was trimmed by 2 bases and V by 7 bases; bases with no gene match: 9. The germline CDR1 and CDR2 sequences are SGHRS and YFSETQ. Libraries were prepared by immunoSEQ multiplex PCR; TCRdb keeps only in-frame clonotypes and omits some of them. The sample includes around 600,000 clones, 85% to 95% of them seen just once. The material sequenced was naive CD8+ T cells sorted from blood. The rearrangement links TRBV5-1 to TRBJ2-7, with 7 bases that match TRBD1. This clonotype was obtained from a woman in her 30s in good health. Here the CDR3 reads CASRGQDYPYEQYF. The CDR3 DNA follows: TGCGCCAGCCGTGGACAGGATTACCCCTACGAGCAGTACTTC.